What follows are 19 T cell receptor beta chains derived from one specimen sequenced in a study of blood T cell repertoires in COVID-19 (dated by TCRdb to 2020 to 2021). The library was made by the immunoSEQ multiplex PCR assay. This immuneACCESS table, as held by TCRdb, lists in-frame sequences with V and J called but not all clones. Of the missing ones, under half trace to an unresolved V gene in checked studies; the others have no known cause. This sample has 110,000 to 150,000 clones in its table, and roughly 88% of those were observed once. The top ten clones comprise 1.5% to 2% of the sample. Sequencing was carried out using peripheral blood. Every receptor here comes from a man aged 65-85 years with acute or convalescent COVID-19.

The V gene is TRBV10-3, the J gene TRBJ1-2; tentative D call: TRBD1 (6 bases). CDR1 and CDR2 (germline): ENHRY, SYGVKD. There are 11 residues in the CDR3. Trimming removed 6 bases at V and 6 bases at J, with 8 bases between. Written as DNA, the CDR3 is TGTGCCATCAGCTCAGGGGATGGCTACACCTTC. Translating it yields CAISSGDGYTF.

This chain connects TRBV28 to TRBJ1-2, with D possibly matching TRBD1 (5 bases). The V gene lost 7 bases and the J gene lost 8 bases, with 14 bases spanning the gap. Germline lookup yields CDR1 MDHEN and CDR2 SYDVKM. This CDR3 contains 12 residues. The CDR3 region has the DNA TGTGCCAGCACCATGGACATCCAGGGCTACACCTTC. Translated: CASTMDIQGYTF.

Only a few counts were recorded for this clone. This sequence joins TRBV6-5 and TRBJ2-3, with 9 bases aligning to TRBD1. Germline V gives CDR1 MNHEY, CDR2 SVGAGI. This CDR3 has 15 amino acids. Losses at the gene ends were 4 bases for V and 5 bases for J; bases not matched to a gene: 7. The CDR3 DNA sequence: TGTGCCAGCAGTTCTCCGGGACAGGGAGTAGATACGCAGTATTTT. It specifies CASSSPGQGVDTQYF.

The chain uses TRBV19 and TRBJ1-5; weak D call: TRBD1 (5 bases). Deletions cut 1 base from V and 5 bases from J, with 12 bases between. CDR1 and CDR2 (germline): LNHDA, SQIVND (reference sequence). There are 15 residues in the CDR3. The CDR3 protein is CASSIVGRVDQPQHF. CDR3 DNA sequence: TGTGCCAGTAGTATAGTCGGCAGGGTGGATCAGCCCCAGCATTTT.

The genes are TRBV4-1 and TRBJ2-1, with TRBD2 identical over 11 bases. V gave up 4 bases and J gave up 2 bases; unmatched junction bases: 7. This CDR3 is built from 17 residues. Germline lookup yields CDR1 MGHRA and CDR2 YSYEKL. The CDR3 spells CASSRLTSGETYNEQFF. The CDR3 DNA sequence: TGCGCCAGCAGCCGATTGACTAGCGGGGAAACCTACAATGAGCAGTTCTTC.

V and J are TRBV2 and TRBJ2-3; 8 nucleotides agree with TRBD1. The CDR3 runs 13 residues. Germline loops: CDR1 SNHLY, CDR2 FYNNEI. The CDR3 DNA follows: TGTGCGACCGGCAGGGGGCGAGGGGATACGCAGTATTTT. It is translated as CATGRGRGDTQYF. The variable domain in full, completed from reference TRBV2 and TRBJ2-3, reads EPEVTQTPSHQVTQMGQEVILRCVPISNHLYFYWYRQILGQKVEFLVSFYNNEISEKSEIFDDQFSVERPDGSNFTLKIRSTKLEDSAMYFCATGRGRGDTQYFGPGTRLTVL.

The gene calls are TRBV19 and TRBJ2-1, with 8 bases that match TRBD2. Germline lookup yields CDR1 LNHDA and CDR2 SQIVND (reference sequence). The CDR3 has 16 residues. V lost 4 bases and J lost 7; bases outside the gene matches: 12. The CDR3 region has the DNA TGTGCCAGTAGTAGTGGACTAGCCGTATCTAGGAATGAGCAGTTCTTC. As protein: CASSSGLAVSRNEQFF.

The gene calls are TRBV10-3 and TRBJ2-2; TRBD1 matches at 8 bases. The CDR3 is made up of 15 amino acids. Trimming took 2 bases from V and 4 from J; bases not matched to a gene: 3. CDR1 is ENHRY and CDR2 is SYGVKD in the germline V gene. The DNA of the CDR3 is TGTGCCATCAGTGAGCAGGGGGCGAGCACCGGGGAGCTGTTTTTT. It encodes CAISEQGASTGELFF.

The chain joins TRBV3-1 (or the pseudogene TRBV3-2) to TRBJ1-2, with D unresolved. This CDR3 region has 13 residues. Trimming pared 3 bases from V and 8 bases from J, leaving 13 bases between. Germline CDR1 LGHDT, CDR2 YNNKEL (reference sequence). This chain's CDR3 is CASSQARVGGYTF. CDR3 in DNA: TGTGCCAGCAGCCAGGCTAGAGTCGGCGGCTACACCTTC.

This chain joins TRBV18 and TRBJ1-1, with D perhaps matching TRBD1 (5 bases). The V and J ends lost 3 bases and 1 base respectively, with 12 bases between them. Germline lookup yields CDR1 KGHSH and CDR2 LQKENI. The CDR3 has 15 residues. The CDR3 DNA is TGTGCCAGCTCACCCACAACAGGACAGAACACTGAAGCTTTCTTT. This translates into CASSPTTGQNTEAFF.

The chain is built from TRBV19 and TRBJ2-3; weak D call: TRBD2 (5 bases). Trimming took off 7 bases at V and 4 bases at J, with 18 bases between the two ends. CDR1 LNHDA and CDR2 SQIVND come from the germline V gene (reference sequence). The CDR3 loop spans 15 amino acids. CDR3 nucleotides: TGTGCCAGTAAAAGGACTGCGAACGCTGCAGATACGCAGTATTTT. This codes for CASKRTANAADTQYF.

J is TRBJ2-2 and V is TRBV5-1; the D is unclear. There are 13 residues in the CDR3. Germline lookup yields CDR1 SGHRS and CDR2 YFSETQ. The V end was cut by 0 bases, the J end by 7 bases, with 7 bases between. DNA of the CDR3: TGCGCCAGCAGCTTGGTTTTGAGCGGGGAGCTGTTTTTT. Its translation is CASSLVLSGELFF.

The CDR3 region has the DNA TGTGCCAGCAGCCGGGTCACGGGTGAAAAACTGTTTTTT. It is translated as CASSRVTGEKLFF. This chain uses TRBV2 with TRBJ1-4; unclear D gene. The CDR3 is 13 residues long. V dropped 6 bases and J dropped 7 bases, with 12 bases sitting between them. Germline V gives CDR1 SNHLY, CDR2 FYNNEI.

The V call is TRBV3-1 (or the pseudogene TRBV3-2), the J call TRBJ2-1; no reliable D call. Germline CDR1 is LGHDT and CDR2 is YNNKEL (reference sequence). V was clipped by 3 bases and J by 3 bases, with 6 bases between them. This CDR3 spans 13 amino acids. DNA of the CDR3: TGTGCCAGCAGCCACCCGGGCTACAATGAGCAGTTCTTC. This codes for CASSHPGYNEQFF.

The chain joins TRBV28 to TRBJ2-1, with TRBD2 matching 11 bases. The CDR3 loop spans 13 amino acids. The trim removed 8 bases at V and 8 bases at J, leaving 5 bases unmatched. In germline, CDR1 is MDHEN, CDR2 SYDVKM. CDR3 in amino acids: CASGLAGGHEQFF. CDR3 coding DNA: TGTGCCAGCGGTCTAGCGGGAGGCCATGAGCAGTTCTTC.

The genes are TRBV15 and TRBJ1-1, with 7 bases fitting TRBD1. Germline V lookup: CDR1 LNHNV, CDR2 YYDKDF (reference sequence). With V trimmed by 7 bases and J by 1 base, 3 bases remained unmatched. The CDR3 runs to 13 residues. CDR3 in amino acids: CATTRQGNTEAFF. The CDR3 nucleotides are TGTGCCACCACCCGACAGGGGAACACTGAAGCTTTCTTT.

This chain joins TRBV6-5 and TRBJ2-7, with D perhaps TRBD2 (5 bases). V was cut by 10 bases and J by 2 bases, with 15 bases left in between. CDR1 and CDR2 (germline): MNHEY, SVGAGI. The CDR3 covers 13 residues. CDR3 in amino acids: CANARGEAYEQYF. In DNA, the CDR3 is TGTGCCAACGCCCGGGGAGAGGCCTACGAGCAGTACTTC.

The chain employs TRBV21-1 and TRBJ1-2; the listed D gene, TRBD1, was not tested against the DNA. TRBV21-1 corresponds to a pseudogene. The CDR3 has 16 residues. The CDR3 DNA sequence: TGTGCCAGCAGCTACCAGAGCCAGGGGGCATTCTATGGCTACACCTTC. Translated: CASSYQSQGAFYGYTF.

About this clone: This sample also contains other DNA sequences that code for the same CDR3. This chain joins TRBV11-2 and TRBJ2-7; D not certain. This CDR3 has 12 residues. The V end was cut by 0 bases, the J end by 4 bases, with 4 bases between. The germline V gene has CDR1 SGHAT and CDR2 FQNNGV. Here the CDR3 DNA reads TGTGCCAGCAGCTTAGACAGGTACGAGCAGTACTTC. Residues: CASSLDRYEQYF.